The 6 T cell receptor beta chains in this list originate from one sample, sequenced in a study of blood T cells in healthy people across ages. Combining a sample-barcoded 5' primer with a J-beta primer mix, a second PCR ran for roughly 7 to 12 cycles. One entry per CDR3 protein results from TCRdb running MiXCR on the 5' RACE reads. The sample holds hundreds of thousands of distinct CDR3 sequences, 22% seen once. Sample: blood. These receptors were collected from a man between 65 and 80 years old in good health.

This rearrangement joins TRBV12-3 or TRBV12-4 to TRBJ2-3; 14 nucleotides align to TRBD2. V shed 5 bases and J 3 bases; nucleotides not matched to a gene: 4. The CDR3 is 16 residues long. CDR3: CASSMGTSGGTDTQYF. Here the CDR3 DNA reads TGTGCCAGCAGTATGGGGACTAGCGGGGGAACAGATACGCAGTATTTT.

This clonotype was counted only a few times. This chain joins TRBV29-1 and TRBJ1-4; D is uncertain. The length of the CDR3 is 12 residues. Germline lookup yields CDR1 SQVTM and CDR2 ANQGSEA. With 6 bases removed from V and 8 bases from J, the gap between germline ends came to 13 bases. The CDR3 bases are TGCAGCGTCGACGCAGGAGGGGAAAAACTGTTTTTT. This encodes CSVDAGGEKLFF.

The genes are TRBV12-3 or TRBV12-4 and TRBJ2-1; 8 nucleotides line up with TRBD2. V was pared by 6 bases and J by 7 bases, with 5 bases of the junction left unmatched. This CDR3 is built from 13 residues. CDR3 DNA sequence: TGTGCCAGCAGGGTAGCGGGGAGGAATGAGCAGTTCTTC. Translation: CASRVAGRNEQFF.

This clonotype was detected only once. This rearrangement joins TRBV12-5 to TRBJ1-4; weak D call: TRBD1 (5 bases). With 1 base removed from V and 7 bases from J, the gap between germline ends came to 10 bases. Germline V gene lookup returns CDR1 LGHNT and CDR2 FRNRAP. This CDR3 comprises 14 residues. The CDR3 DNA follows: TGTGCTAGTGGTTTGGACTTGGGGGTTGAAAAACTGTTTTTT. Its translation is CASGLDLGVEKLFF.

V and J are TRBV11-1 and TRBJ1-1; D not resolved. The length of the CDR3 is 14 residues. Trimming took 4 bases from V and 5 from J, leaving 14 bases between them. The V gene's germline CDR1 is SGHAT and CDR2 FQDESV (reference sequence). The CDR3 is CASSWTDRRTEAFF. In DNA, the CDR3 is TGTGCCAGCAGCTGGACTGATCGGAGGACTGAAGCTTTCTTT.

The V and J genes are TRBV19 and TRBJ1-5, with D tentatively TRBD1 (5 bases). CDR3 length equals 16 residues. CDR1 and CDR2 from the germline V gene are LNHDA and SQIVND (reference sequence). V gave up 6 bases and J gave up 0 bases, with 15 bases separating them. For the CDR3, the DNA is TGTGCCAGTAGGGGGGACGGGCCAGCTAGCAATCAGCCCCAGCATTTT. Its translation is CASRGDGPASNQPQHF.